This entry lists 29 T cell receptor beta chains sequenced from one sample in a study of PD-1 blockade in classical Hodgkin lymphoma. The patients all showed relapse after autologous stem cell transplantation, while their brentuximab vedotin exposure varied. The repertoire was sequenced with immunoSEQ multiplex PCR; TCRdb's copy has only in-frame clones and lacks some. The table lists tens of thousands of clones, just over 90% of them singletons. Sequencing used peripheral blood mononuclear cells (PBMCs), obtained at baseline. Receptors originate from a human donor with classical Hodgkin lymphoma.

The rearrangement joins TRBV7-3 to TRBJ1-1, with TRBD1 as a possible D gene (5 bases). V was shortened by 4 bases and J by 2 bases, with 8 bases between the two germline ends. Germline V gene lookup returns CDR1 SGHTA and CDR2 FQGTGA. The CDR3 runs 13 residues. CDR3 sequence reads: CASSSGVNTEAFF. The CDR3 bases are TGTGCCAGCAGCTCGGGGGTAAACACTGAAGCTTTCTTT. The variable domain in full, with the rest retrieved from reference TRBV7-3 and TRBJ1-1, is GAGVSQTPSNKVTEKGKYVELRCDPISGHTALYWYRQSLGQGPEFLIYFQGTGAADDSGLPNDRFFAVRPEGSVSTLKIQRTERGDSAVYLCASSSGVNTEAFFGQGTRLTVV.

CDR3 in DNA: TGCGCCAGCAGCTTCCGAGGCACATTAATCCGGAGGGACAATGAGCAGTTCTTC. This translates into CASSFRGTLIRRDNEQFF. The rearrangement links TRBV5-1 to TRBJ2-1; possibly TRBD2 for D (6 bases). CDR1 and CDR2 (germline): SGHRS, YFSETQ. This CDR3 comprises 18 residues. Trimming shortened V by 2 bases and J by 5 bases, and 23 bases separated the two germline ends.

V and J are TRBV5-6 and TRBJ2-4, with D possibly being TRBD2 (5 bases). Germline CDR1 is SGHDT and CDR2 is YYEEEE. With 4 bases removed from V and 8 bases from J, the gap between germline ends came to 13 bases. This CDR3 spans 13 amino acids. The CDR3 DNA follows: TGTGCCAGCAGCCAGGACCGGGGTGACATTCAGTACTTC. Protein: CASSQDRGDIQYF.

The CDR3 coding sequence is TGCGCCAGCAGTCAGAGAGGGGAGCAAGAGACCCAGTACTTC. Translating gives CASSQRGEQETQYF. The chain has TRBV23-1 and TRBJ2-5, with D perhaps assigned TRBD1 or TRBD2 (5 bases each). TRBV23-1 is an ORF; its function is uncertain. The CDR3 spans 14 residues. V shed 3 bases and J shed 2 bases, with 10 bases lying between them.

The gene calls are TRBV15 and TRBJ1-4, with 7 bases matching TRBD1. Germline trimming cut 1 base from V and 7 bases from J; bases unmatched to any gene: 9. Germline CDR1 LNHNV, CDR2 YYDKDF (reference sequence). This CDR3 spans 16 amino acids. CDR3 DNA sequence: TGTGCCACCAGCAGAGGCTCGGATACAGGGGTTGAAAAACTGTTTTTT. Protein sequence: CATSRGSDTGVEKLFF. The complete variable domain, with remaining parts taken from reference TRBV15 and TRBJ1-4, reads DAMVIQNPRYQVTQFGKPVTLSCSQTLNHNVMYWYQQKSSQAPKLLFHYYDKDFNNEADTPDNFQSRRPNTSFCFLDIRSPGLGDTAMYLCATSRGSDTGVEKLFFGSGTQLSVL.

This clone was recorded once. The CDR3 protein is CASSWGQGGYEQYF. CDR3 in DNA: TGTGCCAGCAGCTGGGGACAGGGGGGTTACGAGCAGTACTTC. J is TRBJ2-7 and V is TRBV7-2, with TRBD1 matching over 11 bases. J was trimmed by 4 bases and V by 4 bases; bases with no gene match: 3. Germline assignment: CDR1 SGHTA and CDR2 FQGNSA. CDR3 length: 14 residues.

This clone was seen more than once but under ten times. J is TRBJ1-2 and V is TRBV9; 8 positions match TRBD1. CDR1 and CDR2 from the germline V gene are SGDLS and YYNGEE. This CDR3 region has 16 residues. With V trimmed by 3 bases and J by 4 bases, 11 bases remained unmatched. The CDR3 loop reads CASSAPDRVGSYGYTF. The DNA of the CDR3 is TGTGCCAGCAGCGCCCCGGACAGGGTAGGGAGCTATGGCTACACCTTC.

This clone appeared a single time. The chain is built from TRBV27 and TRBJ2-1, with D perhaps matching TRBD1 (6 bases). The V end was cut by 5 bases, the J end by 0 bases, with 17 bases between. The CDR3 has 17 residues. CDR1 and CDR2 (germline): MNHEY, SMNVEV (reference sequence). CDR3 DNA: TGTGCCAGCAGTCCTCGACCGGACAGCTTCTCCTACAATGAGCAGTTCTTC. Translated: CASSPRPDSFSYNEQFF.

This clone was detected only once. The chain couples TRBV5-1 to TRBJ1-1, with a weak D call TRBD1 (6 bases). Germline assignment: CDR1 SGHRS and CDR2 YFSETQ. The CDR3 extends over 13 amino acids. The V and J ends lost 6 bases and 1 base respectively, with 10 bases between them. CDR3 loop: CASTDRPNTEAFF. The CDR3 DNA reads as TGCGCCAGCACCGACAGGCCGAACACTGAAGCTTTCTTT.

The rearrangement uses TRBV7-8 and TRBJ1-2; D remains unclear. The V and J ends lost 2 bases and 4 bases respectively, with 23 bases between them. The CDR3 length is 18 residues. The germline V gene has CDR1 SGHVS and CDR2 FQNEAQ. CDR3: CASSLSEPTTRVIYGYTF. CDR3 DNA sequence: TGTGCCAGCAGCTTAAGCGAACCGACGACAAGGGTCATCTATGGCTACACCTTC.

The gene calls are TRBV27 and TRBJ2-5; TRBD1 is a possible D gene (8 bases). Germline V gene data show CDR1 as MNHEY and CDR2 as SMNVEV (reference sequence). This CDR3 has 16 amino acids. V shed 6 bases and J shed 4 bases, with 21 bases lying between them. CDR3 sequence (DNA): TGTGCCAGCAGCGGGGGGACGGACAGGGCAAGAGAGACCCAGTACTTC. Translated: CASSGGTDRARETQYF.

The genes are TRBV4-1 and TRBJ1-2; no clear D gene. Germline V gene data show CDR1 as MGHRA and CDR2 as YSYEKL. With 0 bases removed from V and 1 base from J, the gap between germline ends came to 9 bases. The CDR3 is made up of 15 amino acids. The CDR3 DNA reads TGCGCCAGCAGCCAAGATCCCGGCATTAACTATGGCTACACCTTC. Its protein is CASSQDPGINYGYTF.

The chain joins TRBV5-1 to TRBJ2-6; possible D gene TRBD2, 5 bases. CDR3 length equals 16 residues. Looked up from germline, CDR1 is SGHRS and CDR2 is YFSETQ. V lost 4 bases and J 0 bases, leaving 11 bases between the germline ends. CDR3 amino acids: CASSALESSGANVLTF. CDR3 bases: TGCGCCAGCAGCGCACTAGAGAGCTCTGGGGCCAACGTCCTGACTTTC.

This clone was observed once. In nucleotides, the CDR3 is TGTGCCAGCAGCTTAGTCGGTATGGTAGCGGGAGGTTCGGGGGAGCAGTACTTC. Translation: CASSLVGMVAGGSGEQYF. The rearrangement links TRBV7-9 to TRBJ2-7, with TRBD2 identical over 10 bases. J lost 7 bases, V lost 1 base, and 16 bases had no gene match. Germline CDR1 and CDR2: SEHNR and FQNEAQ (reference sequence). This CDR3 is built from 18 residues.

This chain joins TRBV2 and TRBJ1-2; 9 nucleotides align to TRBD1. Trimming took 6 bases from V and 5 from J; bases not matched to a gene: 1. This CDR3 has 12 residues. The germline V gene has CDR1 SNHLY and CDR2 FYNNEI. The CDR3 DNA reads TGTGCCAGCAGCGGACAGGGGTATGGCTACACCTTC. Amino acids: CASSGQGYGYTF.

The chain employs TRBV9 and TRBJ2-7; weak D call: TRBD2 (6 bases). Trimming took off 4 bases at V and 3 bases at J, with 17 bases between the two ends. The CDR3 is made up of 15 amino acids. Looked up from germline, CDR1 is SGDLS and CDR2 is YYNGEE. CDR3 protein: CASSPIPGASYEQYF. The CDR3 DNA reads TGTGCCAGCAGCCCTATCCCGGGAGCCAGCTACGAGCAGTACTTC.

The CDR3 spells CSVGTGTGNTEAFF. CDR3 DNA: TGCAGCGTGGGAACCGGGACAGGGAACACTGAAGCTTTCTTT. This chain joins TRBV29-1 and TRBJ1-1; TRBD1 agrees at 8 bases. This CDR3 spans 14 amino acids. V dropped 6 bases and J dropped 1; count of bases not matched to a gene: 7. The germline V gene encodes CDR1 SQVTM and CDR2 ANQGSEA.

CDR3 coding DNA: TGTGCCAGCAGATCCCGTGGGACAGGGCGAGACTACGAGCAGTACTTC. As protein: CASRSRGTGRDYEQYF. This chain links TRBV7-3 with TRBJ2-7; 9 bases are shared with TRBD1. The CDR3 is made up of 16 amino acids. In germline, CDR1 is SGHTA, CDR2 FQGTGA. J gave up 3 bases and V 6 bases, and 12 bases lay outside the gene matches.

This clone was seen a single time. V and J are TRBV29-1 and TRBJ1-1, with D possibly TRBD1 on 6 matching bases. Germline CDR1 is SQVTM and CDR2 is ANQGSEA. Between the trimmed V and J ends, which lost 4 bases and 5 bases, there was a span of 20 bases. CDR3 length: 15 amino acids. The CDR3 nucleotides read TGCAGCGTTGGACCCCTTGGGGGGCATAGGACTGAAGCTTTCTTT. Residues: CSVGPLGGHRTEAFF.

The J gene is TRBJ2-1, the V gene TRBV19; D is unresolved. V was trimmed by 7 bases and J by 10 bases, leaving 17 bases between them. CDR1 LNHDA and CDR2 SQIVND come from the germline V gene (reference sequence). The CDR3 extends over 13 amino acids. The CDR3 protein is CASKPGAIGEQFF. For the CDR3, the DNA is TGTGCCAGTAAACCCGGCGCAATTGGGGAGCAGTTCTTC.

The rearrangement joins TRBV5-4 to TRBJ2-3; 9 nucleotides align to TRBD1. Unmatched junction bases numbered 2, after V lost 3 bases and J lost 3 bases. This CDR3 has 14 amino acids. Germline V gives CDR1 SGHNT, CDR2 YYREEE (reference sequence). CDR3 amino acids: CASSSGTGTDTQYF. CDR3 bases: TGTGCCAGCAGCTCCGGGACAGGGACAGATACGCAGTATTTT.

The CDR3, as DNA: TGTGCCAGCCAACCTAACAGGGTATTGAACACTGAAGCTTTCTTT. Translated: CASQPNRVLNTEAFF. The chain is built from TRBV19 and TRBJ1-1, with D perhaps TRBD1 (6 bases). The CDR3 is 15 residues long. Trimming stripped 9 bases from V and 0 bases from J, with 17 bases between. In germline, CDR1 is LNHDA, CDR2 SQIVND (reference sequence). The entire variable domain, with the rest obtained from reference TRBV19 and TRBJ1-1, is as follows: DGGITQSPKYLFRKEGQNVTLSCEQNLNHDAMYWYRQDPGQGLRLIYYSQIVNDFQKGDIAEGYSVSREKKESFPLTVTSAQKNPTAFYLCASQPNRVLNTEAFFGQGTRLTVV.

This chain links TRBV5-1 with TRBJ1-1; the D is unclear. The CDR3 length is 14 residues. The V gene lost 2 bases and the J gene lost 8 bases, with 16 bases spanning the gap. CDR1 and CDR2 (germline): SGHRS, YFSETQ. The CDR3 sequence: CASSLRSLAGEAFF. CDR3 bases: TGCGCCAGCAGCTTAAGGAGTCTAGCCGGGGAAGCTTTCTTT.

CDR3 DNA sequence: TGTGCCAGCAGTTTACTAGCGGGAGTTGAGCAGTTCTTC. This translates into CASSLLAGVEQFF. V gene TRBV28 combines with J gene TRBJ2-1, with 10 bases matching TRBD2. V lost 2 bases and J lost 9; bases outside the gene matches: 1. The CDR3 consists of 13 residues. Per germline, CDR1 MDHEN and CDR2 SYDVKM.

The CDR3, as DNA: TGTGCCAGCAGCTTTCCGTTCTTC. Its translation: CASSFPFF. The V and J genes are TRBV7-9 and TRBJ2-1; D ambiguous. The V gene lost 3 bases and the J gene lost 15 bases, with 3 bases spanning the gap. The CDR3 has 8 residues. From germline, CDR1 is SEHNR and CDR2 FQNEAQ (reference sequence).

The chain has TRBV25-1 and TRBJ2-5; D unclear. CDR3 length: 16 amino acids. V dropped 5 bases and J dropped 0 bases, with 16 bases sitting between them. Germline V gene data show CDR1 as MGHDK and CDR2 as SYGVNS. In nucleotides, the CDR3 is TGTGCCAGCAGTACCGGAACAACATTGTACCAAGAGACCCAGTACTTC. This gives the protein CASSTGTTLYQETQYF.

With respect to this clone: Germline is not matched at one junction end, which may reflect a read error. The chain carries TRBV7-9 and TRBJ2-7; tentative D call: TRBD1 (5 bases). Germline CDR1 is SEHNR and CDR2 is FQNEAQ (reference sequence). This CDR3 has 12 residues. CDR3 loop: CASSFQDTLAHF. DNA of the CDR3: TGTGCCAGCAGCTTCCAGGACACCCTTGCGCACTTC.

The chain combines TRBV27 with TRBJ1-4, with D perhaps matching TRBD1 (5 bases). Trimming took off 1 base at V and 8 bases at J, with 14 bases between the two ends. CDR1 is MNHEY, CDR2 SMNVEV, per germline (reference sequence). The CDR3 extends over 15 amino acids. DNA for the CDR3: TGTGCCAGCAGTTTATTGGGACTATTGAACGAAAAACTGTTTTTT. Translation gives CASSLLGLLNEKLFF.

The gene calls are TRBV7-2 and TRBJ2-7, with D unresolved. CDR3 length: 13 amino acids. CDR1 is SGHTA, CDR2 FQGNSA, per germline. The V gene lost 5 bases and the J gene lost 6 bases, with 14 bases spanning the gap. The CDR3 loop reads CASSPPNGIEQYF. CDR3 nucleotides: TGTGCCAGCAGCCCCCCTAACGGTATCGAGCAGTACTTC.